Sequencing of this TCR beta chain was carried out in a study of PD-L1 blockade in urothelial cancer. Here immunoSEQ multiplex PCR was the method, and the copy in TCRdb shows in-frame clones only, minus some. Of approximately 38,000 clones listed, 75% to 90% are singletons. The length of the CDR3 is 12 residues. The junction had 1 base not matched to a gene; V was cut back by 3 bases and J by 6 bases. The germline gives CDR1 SEHNR, CDR2 FQNEAQ (reference sequence). This chain joins TRBV7-9 and TRBJ1-2; 7 bases align to TRBD1. Sample: PBMCs, taken around atezolizumab (anti-PD-L1) treatment. The clonotype was recovered from a man between 60 and 75 years old with urothelial cancer. The DNA of the CDR3 is TGTGCCAGCAGCTTTGACAGGGATGGCTACACCTTC. Translating it yields CASSFDRDGYTF.